The source of this T cell receptor (beta chain) is a study of T cell repertoires in cytomegalovirus infection. As for the study in general: Recently identified HLA-C-restricted and well-studied HLA-B-restricted CMV epitopes were used. Indications came from public TCR beta signatures; they pointed to CMV infection and to a matching HLA type.

TCRdb recomputed calls from the reads with MiXCR, one row per CDR3 protein. The sample comprises 400,000 to 600,000 distinct CDR3 sequences, 42% of which are singletons, and around 45% rests with the top ten. Germline CDR1 reads SGHDT; CDR2 reads YYEEEE. The length of the CDR3 is 15 residues. V was pared by 1 base and J by 1 base, with 12 bases between. This clonotype showed up just a few times. Its matching antigen is unknown. Regarding the study as a whole: HLA-C-restricted CMV-specific TCR beta clonotypes were dominant in the ex vivo response.

The sequence was collected from a human donor in good health (CMV status not recorded). Some clones in this sample may be carry-over from other donors' samples. The chain has TRBV5-6 and TRBJ2-7; D is possibly TRBD1 (6 bases). Here the sequenced sample was cultured PBMCs, taken from culture after CMV antigen stimulation. In DNA form, the CDR3 reads TGTGCCAGCAGCTTGACCGGGACACTATCCTACGAGCAGTACTTC. Translation gives CASSLTGTLSYEQYF.